This T cell receptor beta chain was profiled in a study of cytomegalovirus exposure and HLA in healthy donors (dated by TCRdb to about 2017). In the study overall: According to a later analysis, one platform produced both the 100 to 150 validation repertoires and the approximately 670 repertoires of the first cohort. The study combined high-throughput TCR immunosequencing, statistical association of individual TCRs with disease status, and machine learning to predict cytomegalovirus infection status. Besides the first cohort of approximately 710 subjects, a separate validation cohort made up of 120 different subjects was used. The aim of the study was to test whether cataloging public T cell receptors could identify signatures of past pathogen exposure.

Libraries came from the immunoSEQ multiplex PCR assay. Per the authors' processing: A statistical classification framework was built to diagnose cytomegalovirus status from the catalog of TCR beta chain sequences. TCRdb re-hosts the immuneACCESS table, in-frame sequences only. Its copies lack some clones; in the studies checked, an unresolved V gene accounts for under half of them, and the cause for the rest is not known. That table supplies the V and J calls and clone size; D and trimming were determined from the DNA. Here the sample has 90,000 to 150,000 clones; 85% occur a single time. The top ten clonotypes cover about 2.2% of the sample. The donors were included in the validation cohort of some 110 subjects, a group kept apart from the roughly 690-subject first cohort. The CDR1 and CDR2 encoded by the germline V gene (reference sequence) are LNHDA and SQIVND. Measured from the cysteine to the phenylalanine, the CDR3 is 14 residues long. Just the 42-base CDR3 DNA is kept, in frame starting at base 1. The V end gives up 8 bases and the J end 3 bases, leaving 7 bases in the junction not matched to a gene.

Points the paper makes about the study in general: Across donors, most TCR sequences were observed very rarely, whereas some public TCRs were present in many individuals. In the study, 164 TCR beta chains were listed as associated with cytomegalovirus. In a later analysis, TCRs clustered in the first cohort were found to also tend to co-occur in the approximately 110 validation repertoires, with over 90% of cluster scores above 0. All 130 or so repertoires were used to score co-occurrence in the validation cohort in a later analysis, because that analysis had no HLA typing for the cohort. It was suggested by the authors that the approach could potentially be generalized to other disease states and immunological phenotypes. In both the original and validation cohorts, the classifier was reported to diagnose cytomegalovirus status with high specificity and sensitivity. A few of the identified cytomegalovirus-associated TCR beta chains were confirmed in vitro to be specific for cytomegalovirus antigens.

About this clone itself: Its binding antigen is unknown. Per-base quality was not reported, and no clone a single base away is much larger than it.

The chain joins TRBV19 to TRBJ1-1; 9 central nucleotides agree with TRBD1. This clonotype was obtained from a woman in her 30s in good health and CMV-seronegative. Sequenced: PBMCs. The DNA is TGTGCCAGTCAGGACAGGGGTTCGGACACTGAAGCTTTCTTT. This codes for CASQDRGSDTEAFF.